Sequencing of this T cell receptor beta chain was carried out in a study of blood T cell repertoires in COVID-19. Study-wide background: PBMCs, B-cell-depleted T cells, or T cells provided the cDNA or gDNA that made up the material.

Participants were aged about 18 to 100 years from approximately 24 US areas. Recovery meant two consecutive negative NP/OP PCR tests, professional clearance, or resolved symptoms. Sequenced by immunoSEQ multiplex PCR; TCRdb stores in-frame clones only, minus some. The top ten hold less than 7% of the sample, which has some 160,000 clones, over 80% seen once. The ends were cut back, 5 bases at V and 1 base at J, with 11 bases in the middle. CDR3 length: 13 amino acids. Per germline, CDR1 SQVTM and CDR2 ANQGSEA. The gene calls are TRBV29-1 and TRBJ1-1; perhaps TRBD1 as D (5 bases). The receptor was derived from a woman in her forties who had recovered from COVID-19. Sequencing was performed on PBMCs or T cells enriched from blood (not recorded which). The CDR3 protein is CSVCRGGNTEAFF. The CDR3 DNA reads as TGCAGCGTTTGTAGGGGTGGGAACACTGAAGCTTTCTTT. The full variable domain, in which reference TRBV29-1 and TRBJ1-1 provide the parts outside the CDR3, is SAVISQKPSRDICQRGTSLTIQCQVDSQVTMMFWYRQQPGQSLTLIATANQGSEATYESGFVIDKFPISRPNLTFSTLTVSNMSPEDSSIYLCSVCRGGNTEAFFGQGTRLTVV.